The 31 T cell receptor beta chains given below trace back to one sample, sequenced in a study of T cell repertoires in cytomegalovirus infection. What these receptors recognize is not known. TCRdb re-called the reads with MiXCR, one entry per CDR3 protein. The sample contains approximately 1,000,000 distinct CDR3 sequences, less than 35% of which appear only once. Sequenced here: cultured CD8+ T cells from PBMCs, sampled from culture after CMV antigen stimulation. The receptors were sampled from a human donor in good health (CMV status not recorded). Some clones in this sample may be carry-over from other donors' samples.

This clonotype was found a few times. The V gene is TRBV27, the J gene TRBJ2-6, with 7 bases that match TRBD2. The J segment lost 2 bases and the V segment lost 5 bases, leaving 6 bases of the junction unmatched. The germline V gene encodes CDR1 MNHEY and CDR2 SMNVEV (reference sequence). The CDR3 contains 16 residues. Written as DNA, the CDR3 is TGTGCCAGCAGTATCATGGGGGGGACTGGGGCCAACGTCCTGACTTTC. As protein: CASSIMGGTGANVLTF.

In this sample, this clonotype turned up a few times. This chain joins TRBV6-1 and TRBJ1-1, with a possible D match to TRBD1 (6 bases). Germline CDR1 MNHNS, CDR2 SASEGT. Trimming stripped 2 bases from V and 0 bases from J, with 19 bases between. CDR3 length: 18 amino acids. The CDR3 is CASSERGGGGPLNTEAFF. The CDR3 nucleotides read TGTGCCAGCAGTGAACGGGGGGGTGGGGGGCCTTTGAACACTGAAGCTTTCTTT.

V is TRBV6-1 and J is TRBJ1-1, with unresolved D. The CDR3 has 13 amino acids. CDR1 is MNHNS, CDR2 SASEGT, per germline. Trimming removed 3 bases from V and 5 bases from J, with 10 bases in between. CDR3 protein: CASSEVGWTEAFF. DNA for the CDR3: TGTGCCAGCAGTGAGGTAGGGTGGACTGAAGCTTTCTTT.

The CDR3 is CASSQDHTSGVNTDTQYF. For the CDR3, the DNA is TGTGCCAGCAGCCAAGATCACACTAGCGGGGTGAACACAGATACGCAGTATTTT. The chain is built from TRBV14 and TRBJ2-3, with 10 bases aligning to TRBD2. The CDR3 has 18 residues. CDR1 is SGHDN, CDR2 FVKESK, per germline. The trim removed 0 bases at V and 2 bases at J, leaving 8 bases unmatched.

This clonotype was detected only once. DNA for the CDR3: TGTGCCAGCAGTTCCCTTCTTCAATCTACTAGCGGGGGGGCGGATGAGCAGTTCTTC. It yields the protein CASSSLLQSTSGGADEQFF. This rearrangement joins TRBV12-3 or TRBV12-4 to TRBJ2-1; 13 positions agree with TRBD2. CDR3 length: 19 amino acids. After removal of 4 bases from V and 8 bases from J, the junction contained 17 bases not matched to a gene.

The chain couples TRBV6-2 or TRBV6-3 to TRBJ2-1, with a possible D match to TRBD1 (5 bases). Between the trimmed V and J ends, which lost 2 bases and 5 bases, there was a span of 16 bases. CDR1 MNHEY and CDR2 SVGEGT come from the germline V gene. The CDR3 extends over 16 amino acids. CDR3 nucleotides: TGTGCCAGCAGTTACGGGGCAGGTGGGTTCGACAATGAGCAGTTCTTC. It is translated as CASSYGAGGFDNEQFF.

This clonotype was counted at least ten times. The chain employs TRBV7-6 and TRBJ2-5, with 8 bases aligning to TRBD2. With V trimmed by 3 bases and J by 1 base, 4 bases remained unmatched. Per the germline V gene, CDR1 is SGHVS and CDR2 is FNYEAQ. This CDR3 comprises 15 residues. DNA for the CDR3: TGTGCCAGCAGCTTTGGCGGGGGGATCCAAGAGACCCAGTACTTC. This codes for CASSFGGGIQETQYF.

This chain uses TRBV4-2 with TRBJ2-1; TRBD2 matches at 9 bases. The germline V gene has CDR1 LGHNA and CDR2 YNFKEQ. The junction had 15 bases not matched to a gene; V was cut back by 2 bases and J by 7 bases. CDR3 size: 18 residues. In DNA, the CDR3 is TGTGCCAGCAGCCAACCGGGACGAGCGGGGGGTTCTAATAATGAGCAGTTCTTC. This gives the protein CASSQPGRAGGSNNEQFF.

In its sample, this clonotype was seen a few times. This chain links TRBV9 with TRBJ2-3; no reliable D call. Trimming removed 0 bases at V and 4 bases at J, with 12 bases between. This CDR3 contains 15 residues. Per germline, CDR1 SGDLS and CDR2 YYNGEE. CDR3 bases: TGTGCCAGCAGCGTAGAGGAGACCCGGGCAGATACGCAGTATTTT. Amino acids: CASSVEETRADTQYF. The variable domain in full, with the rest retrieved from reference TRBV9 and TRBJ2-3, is DSGVTQTPKHLITATGQRVTLRCSPRSGDLSVYWYQQSLDQGLQFLIQYYNGEERAKGNILERFSAQQFPDLHSELNLSSLELGDSALYFCASSVEETRADTQYFGPGTRLTVL.

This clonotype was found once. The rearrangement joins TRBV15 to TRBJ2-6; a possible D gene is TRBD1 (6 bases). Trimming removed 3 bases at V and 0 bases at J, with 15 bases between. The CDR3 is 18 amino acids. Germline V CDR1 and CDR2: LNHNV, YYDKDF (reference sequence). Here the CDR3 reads CATSRPLGTSSGANVLTF. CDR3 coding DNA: TGTGCCACCAGCAGGCCGCTGGGGACATCCTCTGGGGCCAACGTCCTGACTTTC.

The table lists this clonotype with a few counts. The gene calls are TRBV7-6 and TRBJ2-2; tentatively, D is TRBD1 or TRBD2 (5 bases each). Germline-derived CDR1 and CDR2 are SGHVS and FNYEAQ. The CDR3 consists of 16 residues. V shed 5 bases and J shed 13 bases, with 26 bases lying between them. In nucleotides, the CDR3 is TGTGCCAGCAGCCCCCTAGGTCCGGGGACCGATCAAGGGCTGTTTTTT. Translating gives CASSPLGPGTDQGLFF.

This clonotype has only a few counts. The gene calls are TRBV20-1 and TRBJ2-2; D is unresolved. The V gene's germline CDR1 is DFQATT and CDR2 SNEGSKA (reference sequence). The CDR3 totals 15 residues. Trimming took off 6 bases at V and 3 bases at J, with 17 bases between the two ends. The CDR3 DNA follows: TGCAGTGCCCGTCCTAGGGCCGGAGACACCGGGGAGCTGTTTTTT. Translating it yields CSARPRAGDTGELFF.

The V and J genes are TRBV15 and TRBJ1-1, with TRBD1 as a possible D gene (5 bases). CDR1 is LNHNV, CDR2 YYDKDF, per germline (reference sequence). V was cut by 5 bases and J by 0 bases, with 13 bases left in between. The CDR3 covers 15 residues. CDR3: CATSARDSMNTEAFF. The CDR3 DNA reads TGTGCCACCAGCGCCAGGGACTCGATGAACACTGAAGCTTTCTTT.

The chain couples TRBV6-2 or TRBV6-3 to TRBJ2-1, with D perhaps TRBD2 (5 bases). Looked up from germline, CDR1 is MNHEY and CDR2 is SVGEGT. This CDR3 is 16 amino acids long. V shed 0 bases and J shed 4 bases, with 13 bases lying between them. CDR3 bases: TGTGCCAGCAGTTACTCTTCTCAACGAGGGTACAATGAGCAGTTCTTC. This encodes CASSYSSQRGYNEQFF.

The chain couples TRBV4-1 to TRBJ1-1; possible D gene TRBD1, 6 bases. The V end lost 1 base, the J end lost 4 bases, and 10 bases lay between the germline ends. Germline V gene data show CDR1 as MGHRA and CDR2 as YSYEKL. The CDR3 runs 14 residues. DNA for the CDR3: TGCGCCAGCAGCCAAGTACTGGGGGCCACTGAAGCTTTCTTT. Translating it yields CASSQVLGATEAFF.

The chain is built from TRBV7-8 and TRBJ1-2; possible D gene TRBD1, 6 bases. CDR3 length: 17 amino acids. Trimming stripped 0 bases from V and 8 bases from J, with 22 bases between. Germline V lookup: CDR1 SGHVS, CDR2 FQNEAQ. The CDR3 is CASSLASQQGPLGGYTF. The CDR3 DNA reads TGTGCCAGCAGCTTAGCTTCCCAACAGGGACCTCTGGGCGGCTACACCTTC.

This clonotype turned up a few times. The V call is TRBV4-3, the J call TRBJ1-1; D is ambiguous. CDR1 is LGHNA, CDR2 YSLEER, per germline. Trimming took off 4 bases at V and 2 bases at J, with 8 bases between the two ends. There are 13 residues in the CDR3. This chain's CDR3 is CASSLTYNTEAFF. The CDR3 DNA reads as TGCGCCAGCAGCCTCACATACAACACTGAAGCTTTCTTT.

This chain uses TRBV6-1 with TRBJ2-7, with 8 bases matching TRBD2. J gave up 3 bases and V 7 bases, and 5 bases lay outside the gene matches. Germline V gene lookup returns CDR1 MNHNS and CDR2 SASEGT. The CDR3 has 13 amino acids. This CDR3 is CASTGGDGYEQYV. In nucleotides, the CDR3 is TGTGCCAGCACCGGGGGGGACGGCTACGAGCAGTACGTC.

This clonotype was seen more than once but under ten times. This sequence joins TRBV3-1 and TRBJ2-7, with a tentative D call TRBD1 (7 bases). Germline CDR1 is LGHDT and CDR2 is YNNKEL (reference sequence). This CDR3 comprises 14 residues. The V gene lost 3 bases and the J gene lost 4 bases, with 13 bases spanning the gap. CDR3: CASSHFQGGYEQYF. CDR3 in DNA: TGTGCCAGCAGCCATTTCCAGGGGGGTTACGAGCAGTACTTC.

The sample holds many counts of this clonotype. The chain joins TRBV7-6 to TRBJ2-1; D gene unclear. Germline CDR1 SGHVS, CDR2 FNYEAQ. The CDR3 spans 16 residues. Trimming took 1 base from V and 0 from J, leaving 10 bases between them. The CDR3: CASSLDNSRSYNEQFF. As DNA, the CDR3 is TGTGCCAGCAGCTTAGATAACAGCCGCTCCTACAATGAGCAGTTCTTC.

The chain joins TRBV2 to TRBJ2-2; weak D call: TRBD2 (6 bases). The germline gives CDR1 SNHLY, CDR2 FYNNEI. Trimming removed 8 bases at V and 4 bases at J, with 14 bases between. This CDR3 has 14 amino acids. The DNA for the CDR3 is TGTGCCAGCTTAGCGGAGGGAGGCACCGGGGAGCTGTTTTTT. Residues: CASLAEGGTGELFF.

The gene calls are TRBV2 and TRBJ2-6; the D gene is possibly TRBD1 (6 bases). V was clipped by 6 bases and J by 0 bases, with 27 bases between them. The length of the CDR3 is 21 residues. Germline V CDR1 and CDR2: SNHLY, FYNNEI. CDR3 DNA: TGTGCCAGCAGCGATCATGTGGCGATACGGGACAAAATCTCTGGGGCCAACGTCCTGACTTTC. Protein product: CASSDHVAIRDKISGANVLTF.

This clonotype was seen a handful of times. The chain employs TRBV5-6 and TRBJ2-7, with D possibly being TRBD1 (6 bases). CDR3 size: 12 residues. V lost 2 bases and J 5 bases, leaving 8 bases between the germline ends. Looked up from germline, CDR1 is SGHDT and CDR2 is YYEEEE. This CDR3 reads CASSFPGDEQYV. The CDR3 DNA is TGTGCCAGCAGCTTTCCAGGGGACGAGCAGTACGTC.

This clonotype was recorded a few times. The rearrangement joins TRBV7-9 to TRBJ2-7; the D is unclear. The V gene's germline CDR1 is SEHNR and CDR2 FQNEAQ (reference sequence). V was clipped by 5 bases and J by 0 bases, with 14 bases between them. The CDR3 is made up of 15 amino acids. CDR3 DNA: TGTGCCAGCAGCACCACCTTTCCACACTCCTACGAGCAGTACGTC. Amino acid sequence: CASSTTFPHSYEQYV.

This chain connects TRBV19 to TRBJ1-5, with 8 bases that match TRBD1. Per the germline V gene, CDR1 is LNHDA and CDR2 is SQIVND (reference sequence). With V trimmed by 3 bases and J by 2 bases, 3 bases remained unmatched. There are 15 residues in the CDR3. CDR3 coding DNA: TGTGCCAGTAGTATCGAGACAGGGGGCAATCAGCCCCAGCATTTT. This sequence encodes CASSIETGGNQPQHF.

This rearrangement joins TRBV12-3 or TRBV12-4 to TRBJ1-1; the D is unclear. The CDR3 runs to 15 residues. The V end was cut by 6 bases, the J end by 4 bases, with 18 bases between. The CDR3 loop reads CASSHGLAVATEAFF. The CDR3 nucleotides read TGTGCCAGCAGCCACGGCTTGGCAGTCGCCACTGAAGCTTTCTTT.

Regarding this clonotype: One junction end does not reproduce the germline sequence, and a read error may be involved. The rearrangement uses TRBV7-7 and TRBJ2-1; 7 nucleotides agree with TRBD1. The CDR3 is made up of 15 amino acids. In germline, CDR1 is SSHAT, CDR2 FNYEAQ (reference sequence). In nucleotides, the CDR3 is TGTGCTAGCAGCTTCAGACAGGGACCGACTAATGAGCAGTTCTTC. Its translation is CASSFRQGPTNEQFF. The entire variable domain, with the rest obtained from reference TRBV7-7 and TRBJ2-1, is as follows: GAGVSQSPRYKVTKRGQDVTLRCDPISSHATLYWYQQALGQGPEFLTYFNYEAQPDKSGLPSDRFSAERPEGSISTLTIQRTEQRDSAMYRCASSFRQGPTNEQFFGPGTRLTVL.

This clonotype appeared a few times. The CDR3 bases are TGCAGTGCTAGAGAGGACAGCTCTGAGCAGTTCTTC. Its protein is CSAREDSSEQFF. This rearrangement joins TRBV20-1 to TRBJ2-1, with D perhaps TRBD1 (6 bases). CDR3 length equals 12 residues. The V end was cut by 0 bases, the J end by 9 bases, with 9 bases between. Germline CDR1 is DFQATT and CDR2 is SNEGSKA (reference sequence).

The CDR3 protein is CASGIGSYEQYF. The DNA of the CDR3 is TGTGCCAGCGGTATTGGATCCTACGAGCAGTACTTC. V and J are TRBV27 and TRBJ2-7; no clear D gene. CDR3 length: 12 residues. Germline V lookup: CDR1 MNHEY, CDR2 SMNVEV (reference sequence). Trimming removed 8 bases from V and 1 base from J, with 9 bases in between.

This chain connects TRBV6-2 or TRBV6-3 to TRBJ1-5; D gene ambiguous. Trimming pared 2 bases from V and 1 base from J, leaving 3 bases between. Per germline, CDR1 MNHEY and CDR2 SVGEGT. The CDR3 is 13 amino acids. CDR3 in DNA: TGTGCCAGCAGTTACCCCAGCAATCAGCCCCAGCATTTT. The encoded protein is CASSYPSNQPQHF.

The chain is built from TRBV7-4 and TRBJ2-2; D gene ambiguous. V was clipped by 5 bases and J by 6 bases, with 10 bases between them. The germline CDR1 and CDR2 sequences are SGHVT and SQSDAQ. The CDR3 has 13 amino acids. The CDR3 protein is CASSGEVPGELFF. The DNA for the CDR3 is TGTGCCAGCAGCGGTGAGGTTCCCGGGGAGCTGTTTTTT.